This passage covers 17 T cell receptor beta chains from one sample sequenced in a study of blood T cell repertoires in COVID-19. Assay: immunoSEQ multiplex PCR; the TCRdb copy retains only in-frame clones and omits some. The table records 200,000 to 250,000 clones, approximately 81% of them present only once. Sample: peripheral blood. Every receptor here comes from a woman older than 75 with COVID-19, enrolled during active disease.

The V call is TRBV30, the J call TRBJ2-2; D gene ambiguous. The germline gives CDR1 GTSNPN, CDR2 SVGIG (reference sequence). With 1 base removed from V and 5 bases from J, the gap between germline ends came to 11 bases. There are 14 residues in the CDR3. CDR3 DNA sequence: TGTGCCTGGAGTGGAAACCAGATTACCGGGGAGCTGTTTTTT. It specifies CAWSGNQITGELFF.

The chain combines TRBV4-2 with TRBJ1-6; no definite D call. The ends were cut back, 0 bases at V and 8 bases at J, with 17 bases in the middle. The CDR3 is 17 residues long. The V gene's germline CDR1 is LGHNA and CDR2 YNFKEQ. DNA for the CDR3: TGTGCCAGCAGCCAAGATATAGGTACCCAGGCTTATTCACCCCTCCACTTT. Its protein product is CASSQDIGTQAYSPLHF.

The chain uses TRBV28 and TRBJ2-7; the D gene is possibly TRBD2 (6 bases). The germline gives CDR1 MDHEN, CDR2 SYDVKM. CDR3 size: 19 residues. The germline V and J ends were trimmed by 5 bases and 1 base, with 27 bases remaining between them. The CDR3 nucleotides read TGTGCCAGCAGTGGGCGCCTCGGTTCAGGAGGGATATTTTCCTACGAGCAGTACTTC. Protein sequence: CASSGRLGSGGIFSYEQYF.

The V gene is TRBV3-1 (or the pseudogene TRBV3-2), the J gene TRBJ2-5; the match to TRBD2 covers 7 bases. Germline trimming cut 10 bases from V and 5 bases from J; bases unmatched to any gene: 10. The CDR3 loop spans 13 amino acids. Germline V gene lookup returns CDR1 LGHDT and CDR2 YNNKEL (reference sequence). The CDR3 reads CATSTSTRETQYF. CDR3 nucleotides: TGTGCCACCTCGACTAGCACCCGGGAGACCCAGTACTTC.

This sequence joins TRBV2 and TRBJ1-1, with unresolved D. This CDR3 has 14 amino acids. Germline CDR1 reads SNHLY; CDR2 reads FYNNEI. Between the trimmed V and J ends, which lost 4 bases and 0 bases, there was a span of 9 bases. The CDR3 DNA follows: TGTGCCAGCAGTGTGAGGGAACTGAACACTGAAGCTTTCTTT. Translated: CASSVRELNTEAFF.

V is TRBV7-2 and J is TRBJ1-6; D might be TRBD1 (5 bases). Germline V gives CDR1 SGHTA, CDR2 FQGNSA. The V and J ends lost 1 base and 2 bases respectively, with 9 bases between them. The CDR3 extends over 16 amino acids. The CDR3 sequence: CASSLEGKAYNSPLHF. The CDR3 DNA sequence: TGTGCCAGCAGCTTAGAGGGGAAGGCCTATAATTCACCCCTCCACTTT.

The gene calls are TRBV19 and TRBJ2-1, with D possibly matching TRBD2 (5 bases). V was trimmed by 4 bases and J by 0 bases, leaving 13 bases between them. The CDR3 loop spans 16 amino acids. The V gene's germline CDR1 is LNHDA and CDR2 SQIVND (reference sequence). The CDR3 protein is CASSTPVGSSYNEQFF. The CDR3 region has the DNA TGTGCCAGTAGTACCCCCGTGGGGAGCTCCTACAATGAGCAGTTCTTC.

This rearrangement joins TRBV11-2 to TRBJ2-5, with 10 bases lining up with TRBD2. The V and J ends lost 5 bases and 5 bases, in that order; junction bases with no gene match: 5. This CDR3 comprises 14 residues. Germline assignment: CDR1 SGHAT and CDR2 FQNNGV. CDR3 protein: CASSKQLAGETQYF. The CDR3 DNA reads as TGTGCCAGCAGCAAACAACTAGCGGGGGAGACCCAGTACTTC. Full variable domain (rest looked up from reference TRBV11-2 and TRBJ2-5): EAGVAQSPRYKIIEKRQSVAFWCNPISGHATLYWYQQILGQGPKLLIQFQNNGVVDDSQLPKDRFSAERLKGVDSTLKIQPAKLEDSAVYLCASSKQLAGETQYFGPGTRLLVL.

This chain connects TRBV5-1 to TRBJ2-2; 16 nucleotides line up with TRBD2. Looked up from germline, CDR1 is SGHRS and CDR2 is YFSETQ. With 4 bases clipped from V and 2 bases from J, the junction kept 11 bases outside the gene matches. This CDR3 contains 20 residues. This CDR3 is CASSPGLAGGLLRNTGELFF. The CDR3 nucleotides read TGCGCCAGCAGCCCGGGACTAGCGGGGGGGCTTTTAAGAAACACCGGGGAGCTGTTTTTT. Drawing the rest from reference TRBV5-1 and TRBJ2-2, the complete variable domain is KAGVTQTPRYLIKTRGQQVTLSCSPISGHRSVSWYQQTPGQGLQFLFEYFSETQRNKGNFPGRFSGRQFSNSRSEMNVSTLELGDSALYLCASSPGLAGGLLRNTGELFFGEGSRLTVL.

The chain recombines TRBV12-3 or TRBV12-4 with TRBJ2-7; possibly TRBD1 for D (5 bases). Trimming left V 2 bases short and J 6 bases short, with 11 bases between. CDR3 length equals 13 residues. CDR3 bases: TGTGCCAGCAGTTTAAGGTCTCAGGGCGAGCAGTACTTC. This encodes CASSLRSQGEQYF.

This sequence joins TRBV18 and TRBJ1-1, with TRBD1 matching over 9 bases. The V and J ends lost 4 bases and 4 bases, in that order; junction bases with no gene match: 7. The CDR3 is 15 residues long. Germline CDR1 KGHSH, CDR2 LQKENI. The DNA for the CDR3 is TGTGCCAGCTCACAGTTACAGGGGGCAGGCACTGAAGCTTTCTTT. It translates to CASSQLQGAGTEAFF.

The V call is TRBV28, the J call TRBJ1-1; TRBD1 matches 7 bases. The CDR3 is 15 amino acids. V dropped 5 bases and J dropped 4; count of bases not matched to a gene: 10. Germline loops: CDR1 MDHEN, CDR2 SYDVKM. CDR3 region: CASSPHQTGFTEAFF. The CDR3 DNA reads as TGTGCCAGCAGTCCGCACCAGACAGGGTTCACTGAAGCTTTCTTT.

The chain links TRBV15 to TRBJ1-1; a weak D match, TRBD1 (5 bases). The CDR3 contains 13 residues. Germline V gene sequence: CDR1 LNHNV, CDR2 YYDKDF (reference sequence). Trimming stripped 0 bases from V and 11 bases from J, with 13 bases between. In nucleotides, the CDR3 is TGTGCCACCAGCAGAGAAACCTCGTACAGGGCTTTCTTT. Amino acids: CATSRETSYRAFF.

The CDR3 sequence: CASLGGNTQYF. DNA of the CDR3: TGTGCCAGCTTGGGAGGGAATACGCAGTATTTT. The chain recombines TRBV28 with TRBJ2-3; 7 positions match TRBD2. J lost 7 bases, V lost 8 bases, and 3 bases had no gene match. CDR3 length: 11 residues. In germline, CDR1 is MDHEN, CDR2 SYDVKM.

The chain uses TRBV15 and TRBJ2-5, with D maybe TRBD2 (7 bases). Germline CDR1 LNHNV, CDR2 YYDKDF (reference sequence). The CDR3 spans 15 residues. V shed 5 bases and J shed 7 bases, with 20 bases lying between them. The CDR3 reads CATSGVGGGPGTQYF. CDR3 bases: TGTGCCACCAGCGGAGTCGGCGGGGGCCCCGGGACCCAGTACTTC.

The V and J genes are TRBV7-2 and TRBJ2-3, with 9 nucleotides matching TRBD2. Trimming took 5 bases from V and 1 from J; bases not matched to a gene: 10. Germline CDR1 SGHTA, CDR2 FQGNSA. The CDR3 covers 17 residues. CDR3 coding DNA: TGTGCCAGCAGCCTTTGGGGTGCGGGGGGGGGCACAGATACGCAGTATTTT. As protein: CASSLWGAGGGTDTQYF.

This chain uses TRBV7-2 with TRBJ2-7; 8 nucleotides line up with TRBD1. V was clipped by 5 bases and J by 2 bases; unmatched bases: 11. The CDR3 covers 16 residues. From germline, CDR1 is SGHTA and CDR2 FQGNSA. CDR3 amino acids: CASSPGQGGGPYEQYF. CDR3 nucleotide sequence: TGTGCCAGCAGCCCCGGACAGGGTGGTGGACCCTACGAGCAGTACTTC. Combining the CDR3 with reference TRBV7-2 and TRBJ2-7 gives the whole variable domain GAGVSQSPSNKVTEKGKDVELRCDPISGHTALYWYRQSLGQGLEFLIYFQGNSAPDKSGLPSDRFSAERTGGSVSTLTIQRTQQEDSAVYLCASSPGQGGGPYEQYFGPGTRLTVT.